A selection of T cell receptor beta chains follows, all from one sample in a study of blood T cell repertoires in COVID-19. Only in-frame clones appear in the TCRdb table, and some are missing; sequencing was by immunoSEQ multiplex PCR. The table records over 200,000 clones, more than 75% of them present only once. Sequencing was performed on peripheral blood. These receptors were collected from a man aged 35 to 55 with active or convalescent COVID-19. Both conserved end residues are part of each CDR3. The D gene is left open where the match is weak. Only some rows state a clone size, as once, few, many or a class for expanded clones.

V gene,J gene,clone size,D gene,CDR3 DNA,CDR3 protein
TRBV7-3,TRBJ2-2,.,TRBD1,TGTGCCAGCAGCCCCGGGACAGTGAACACCGGGGAGCTGTTTTTT,CASSPGTVNTGELFF
TRBV11-2,TRBJ2-1,.,.,TGTGCCAGCAGCTTAGTTAGGAAACAGAGCTCCTACAATGAGCAGTTCTTC,CASSLVRKQSSYNEQFF
TRBV5-1,TRBJ2-1,.,TRBD2,TGCGCCAGCAGCTTGGCGTGGGAGGGGCTCTACAATGAGCAGTTCTTC,CASSLAWEGLYNEQFF
TRBV7-9,TRBJ2-3,.,.,TGTGCCAGCAGCGAGGACTTACGACGCGGTACGCAGTATTTT,CASSEDLRRGTQYF
TRBV11-2,TRBJ1-3,.,.,TGTGCCAGCAGCGGTGGACTTTCTTTAAGCTCTGGAAACACCATATATTTT,CASSGGLSLSSGNTIYF
TRBV2,TRBJ1-4,few,TRBD1,TGTGCCAGCAGTGAGCAGGGGACAGGGAAGGAAAAACTGTTTTTT,CASSEQGTGKEKLFF
TRBV21-1,TRBJ2-7,.,.,TGTGCCAGCAAAGAACAGGGGTCCTACGAGCAGTACTTC,CASKEQGSYEQYF
TRBV27,TRBJ1-2,.,TRBD1,TGTGCCAGCAGGGCTTCCGGGACAGGCGATATTCGCTTC,CASRASGTGDIRF
TRBV19,TRBJ1-1,.,TRBD1,TGTGCCAGTAAGCGACAGGGTCACACTGAAGCTTTCTTT,CASKRQGHTEAFF
TRBV2,TRBJ1-6,once,TRBD1,TGTGCCAGCAGTCTGGACAGGTTGAGCTCCTATAATTCACCCCTCCACTTT,CASSLDRLSSYNSPLHF
TRBV18,TRBJ2-1,.,TRBD2,TGTGCCAGCAGCAAGGTGGGGGGGTCCTACAATGAGCAGTTCTTC,CASSKVGGSYNEQFF
TRBV6-5,TRBJ2-1,.,TRBD1,TGTGCCAGCAGTTACCCCGGGACAGGGTTTCATGAGCAGTTCTTC,CASSYPGTGFHEQFF
TRBV5-1,TRBJ2-2,.,.,TGCGCCAGCAGATTCCGGGAGAACACCGGGGAGCTGTTTTTT,CASRFRENTGELFF
TRBV5-4,TRBJ1-1,.,TRBD1,TGTGCCAGCAGCTTTTACGGGACAGGGGGCACTGAAGCTTTCTTT,CASSFYGTGGTEAFF
TRBV27,TRBJ2-3,once,TRBD2,TGTGCCAGCAGTCCAGGACTAGCGGGGGGGAGGATCACAGATACGCAGTATTTT,CASSPGLAGGRITDTQYF
TRBV12-3/TRBV12-4,TRBJ1-1,.,TRBD1,TGTGCCAGCAGTAACAGGGGGTCCACTGAAGCTTTCTTT,CASSNRGSTEAFF
TRBV10-1,TRBJ2-5,.,.,TGCGCCAGCAGTGACAGACAGCGAGAGACCCAGTACTTC,CASSDRQRETQYF
TRBV9,TRBJ2-7,.,TRBD2,TGTGCCAGCAGCGGGGACTACCATCCTACCTACGAGCAGTACTTC,CASSGDYHPTYEQYF
TRBV5-5,TRBJ2-7,.,.,TGTGCCAGCAGCTCCACGACAGGTTTAAGAGAGTACTTC,CASSSTTGLREYF
TRBV5-1,TRBJ2-1,.,.,TGCGCCAGCAGCTTGGCGGTCGGGAGCGATGAGCAGTTCTTC,CASSLAVGSDEQFF
TRBV5-4,TRBJ1-6,.,.,TGTGCCAGCAGCTTGGAGGGAGGGGCGGGATATAATTCACCCCTCCACTTT,CASSLEGGAGYNSPLHF
TRBV5-4,TRBJ2-2,.,.,TGTGCCAGCAGCCTAAAGAACACCGGGGAGCTGTTTTTT,CASSLKNTGELFF
TRBV5-4,TRBJ2-1,.,TRBD2,TGTGCCAGCAGCGCCGGGACTAGCGCCTACAATGAGCAGTTCTTC,CASSAGTSAYNEQFF
TRBV11-2,TRBJ1-2,.,.,TGTGCCAGCAGCTCGGGAAACTATGGCTACACCTTC,CASSSGNYGYTF
TRBV3-1/TRBV3-2,TRBJ1-5,.,TRBD1,TGTGCCAGCAGCCTGGGACAGGGGGGCAATCAGCCCCAGCATTTT,CASSLGQGGNQPQHF
TRBV28,TRBJ1-1,.,TRBD1,TGTGCCAGCAGACCCGTTCAGGGACAGGGGACCCAAAACACTGAAGCTTTCTTT,CASRPVQGQGTQNTEAFF
TRBV6-5,TRBJ1-2,.,TRBD1,TGTGCCAGCATACAGGGACAGGGATTCTATGGCTACACCTTC,CASIQGQGFYGYTF
TRBV19,TRBJ2-3,.,.,TGTGCCAGTAGTATCGCGGATACGCAGTATTTT,CASSIADTQYF
TRBV5-1,TRBJ1-2,.,TRBD1,TGCGCCAGCAGCACCTGGACAGGGTGGATTAACTATGGCTACACCTTC,CASSTWTGWINYGYTF
TRBV7-9,TRBJ2-1,.,.,TGTGCCAGCAGCTTAGGACTACTATTTCGTAATGAGCAGTTCTTC,CASSLGLLFRNEQFF
TRBV5-1,TRBJ1-1,.,.,TGCGCCAGCAGCTTCAGACAGGCCAACACTGAAGCTTTCTTT,CASSFRQANTEAFF
TRBV18,TRBJ2-3,.,.,TGTGCCAGCTCGACCAGACCTCAGGGCACAGATACGCAGTATTTT,CASSTRPQGTDTQYF
TRBV10-1,TRBJ2-1,.,.,TGCGCCAGCTCGGGTAGACAGGCAAGCTCCTACAATGAGCAGTTCTTC,CASSGRQASSYNEQFF
TRBV27,TRBJ2-3,.,TRBD2,TGTGCCAGCCTCCGACTAGCGGGAGGGACAGATACGCAGTATTTT,CASLRLAGGTDTQYF
TRBV18,TRBJ1-6,.,TRBD1,TGTGCCAGCTCACCACCACTGCAGGGGGTGCACTCACCCCTCCACTTT,CASSPPLQGVHSPLHF
TRBV5-6,TRBJ2-7,.,.,TGTGCCAGCAGTTCGACATCAATCGAGCAGTACTTC,CASSSTSIEQYF
TRBV21-1,TRBJ1-3,few,.,TGTGCCAGCAGCAAAGCCCCGGGACAGAGATCTGGAAACACCATATATTTT,CASSKAPGQRSGNTIYF
TRBV6-5,TRBJ1-2,.,.,TGTGCCAGCAGTTCAATCCCCGAGGAAAGCTACACCTTC,CASSSIPEESYTF
TRBV19,TRBJ2-7,.,TRBD2,TGTGCCAGTAGTGGCCCCCGTACTAGCGGGGACTACGAGCAGTACTTC,CASSGPRTSGDYEQYF
TRBV3-1/TRBV3-2,TRBJ2-1,.,TRBD2,TGTGCCAGCAGCCGTAGCGGGAGGACGAATGAGCAGTTCTTC,CASSRSGRTNEQFF
TRBV7-9,TRBJ1-6,.,TRBD1,TGTGCCAGCAGCCCAACCGACAGGGAGAATTCACCCCTCCACTTT,CASSPTDRENSPLHF
TRBV9,TRBJ1-2,.,TRBD1,TGTGCCAGCAGCATTGACAGGGTACGAGGCTACACCTTC,CASSIDRVRGYTF
TRBV12-3/TRBV12-4,TRBJ1-2,.,.,TGTGCCAGCAGTTTAGCCAGCTATGGCTACACCTTC,CASSLASYGYTF
TRBV4-1,TRBJ2-5,.,TRBD2,TGCGCCAGCAGCCAACTTGACCTTGGACTAGCGGAGGAGACCCAGTACTTC,CASSQLDLGLAEETQYF
TRBV11-2,TRBJ1-1,.,.,TGTGCCAGCAGCTTTTGGGCACTTGAAGCTTTCTTT,CASSFWALEAFF
TRBV7-6,TRBJ2-2,.,.,TGTGCCAGCAGCCCCGCCCCCCTAGCGACCGGGGAGCTGTTTTTT,CASSPAPLATGELFF
TRBV24-1,TRBJ1-2,.,.,TGTGCCACCAGTGATCCAAAAGGGACGGGGACTTCTAACTATGGCTACACCTTC,CATSDPKGTGTSNYGYTF